The source of this TCR beta chain is a study of CD8 T cells in ankylosing spondylitis. Overall study results and limits: Significant enrichment of disease-linked clones was reported in matched ankylosing spondylitis synovial fluid.

TCRdb reprocessed the 5' RACE reads via MiXCR and lists one record per CDR3 protein. The sample has a few hundred thousand distinct CDR3 sequences; about 18% are singletons. J was trimmed by 1 base and V by 7 bases; bases with no gene match: 4. The germline V gene encodes CDR1 SGHTA and CDR2 FQGNSA. This CDR3 is 14 amino acids long. This clonotype has at least ten counts. Its antigen is not identified. The sequence came from a male donor with ankylosing spondylitis or in good health (not recorded which). The sample was blood, either unsorted or a sorted T cell fraction (not recorded which). J is TRBJ2-3 and V is TRBV7-2; 8 positions agree with TRBD2. The CDR3 sequence is CASTQTSGTDTQYF. The CDR3 nucleotides are TGTGCCAGCACCCAGACTAGCGGCACAGATACGCAGTATTTT. The variable domain in full, completed from reference TRBV7-2 and TRBJ2-3, reads GAGVSQSPSNKVTEKGKDVELRCDPISGHTALYWYRQSLGQGLEFLIYFQGNSAPDKSGLPSDRFSAERTGGSVSTLTIQRTQQEDSAVYLCASTQTSGTDTQYFGPGTRLTVL.